This T cell receptor beta chain was recovered during a study of control samples from healthy donors and cancer patients. Repertoires were generated with immunoSEQ multiplex PCR, while TCRdb's copy carries only in-frame clones and drops some. The sample includes 130,000 or so clones, more than 70% seen only once; the top ten take 2.5% to 3.5%. The length of the CDR3 is 14 residues. V lost 5 bases and J lost 4, with 14 bases in between. Germline V gives CDR1 SEHNR, CDR2 FQNEAQ (reference sequence). The sequenced material came from blood. This clonotype originated in a man in his 60s in good health. The chain joins TRBV7-9 to TRBJ1-1; D unresolved. CDR3 residues: CASSPQHGSTEAFF. DNA of the CDR3: TGTGCCAGCAGCCCTCAGCACGGGAGCACTGAAGCTTTCTTT.